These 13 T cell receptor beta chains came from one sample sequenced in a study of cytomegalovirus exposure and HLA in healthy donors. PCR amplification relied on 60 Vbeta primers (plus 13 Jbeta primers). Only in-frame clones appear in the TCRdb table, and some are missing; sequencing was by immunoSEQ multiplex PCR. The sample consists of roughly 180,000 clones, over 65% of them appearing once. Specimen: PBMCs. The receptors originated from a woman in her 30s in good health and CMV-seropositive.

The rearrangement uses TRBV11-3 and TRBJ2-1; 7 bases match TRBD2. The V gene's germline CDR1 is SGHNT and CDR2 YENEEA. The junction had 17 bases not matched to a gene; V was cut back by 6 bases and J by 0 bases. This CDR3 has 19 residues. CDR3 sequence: CASSSASGGIKLSYNEQFF. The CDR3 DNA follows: TGTGCCAGCAGTTCGGCTAGCGGAGGGATTAAGCTCTCCTACAATGAGCAGTTCTTC.

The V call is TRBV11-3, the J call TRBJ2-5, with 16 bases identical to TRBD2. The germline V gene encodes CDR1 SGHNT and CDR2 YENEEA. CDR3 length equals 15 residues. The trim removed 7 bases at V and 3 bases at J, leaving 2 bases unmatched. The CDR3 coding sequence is TGTGCCAGCACGGGACTAGCGGGAGGGAAAGAGACCCAGTACTTC. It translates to CASTGLAGGKETQYF.

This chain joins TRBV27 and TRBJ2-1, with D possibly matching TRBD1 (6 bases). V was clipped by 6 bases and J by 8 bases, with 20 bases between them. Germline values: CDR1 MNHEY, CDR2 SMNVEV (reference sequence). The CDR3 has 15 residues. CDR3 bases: TGTGCCAGCAGAACGGACAGATTATCCGTTCATGAGCAGTTCTTC. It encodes CASRTDRLSVHEQFF.

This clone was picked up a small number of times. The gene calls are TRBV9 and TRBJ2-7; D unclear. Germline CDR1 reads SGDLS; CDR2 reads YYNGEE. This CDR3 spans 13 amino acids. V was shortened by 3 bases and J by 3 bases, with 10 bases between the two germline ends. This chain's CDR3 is CASSAAVNYEQYF. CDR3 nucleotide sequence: TGTGCCAGCAGCGCCGCGGTGAACTACGAGCAGTACTTC.

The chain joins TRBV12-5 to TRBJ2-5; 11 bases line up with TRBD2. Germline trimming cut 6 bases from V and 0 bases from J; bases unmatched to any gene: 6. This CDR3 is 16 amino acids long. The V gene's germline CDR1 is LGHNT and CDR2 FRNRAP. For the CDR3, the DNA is TGTGCTAGTGGGGGGACTAGCGGAGGGTACCAAGAGACCCAGTACTTC. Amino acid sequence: CASGGTSGGYQETQYF.

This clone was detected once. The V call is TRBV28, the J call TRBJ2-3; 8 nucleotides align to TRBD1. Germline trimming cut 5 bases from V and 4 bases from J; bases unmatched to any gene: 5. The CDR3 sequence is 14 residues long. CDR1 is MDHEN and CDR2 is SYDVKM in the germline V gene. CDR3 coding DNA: TGTGCCAGCAGTACGACAGGGGCAGCAGATACGCAGTATTTT. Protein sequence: CASSTTGAADTQYF.

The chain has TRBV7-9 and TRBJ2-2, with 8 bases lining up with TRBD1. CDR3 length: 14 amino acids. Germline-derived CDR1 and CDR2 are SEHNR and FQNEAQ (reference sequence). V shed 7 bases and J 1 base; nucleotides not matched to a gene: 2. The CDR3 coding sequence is TGTGCCAGCACCGACAGGGGGAACACCGGGGAGCTGTTTTTT. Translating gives CASTDRGNTGELFF.

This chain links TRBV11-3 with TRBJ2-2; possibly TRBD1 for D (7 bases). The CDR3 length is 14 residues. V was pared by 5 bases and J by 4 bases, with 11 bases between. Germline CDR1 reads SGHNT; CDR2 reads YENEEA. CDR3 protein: CASSLQGGTGELFF. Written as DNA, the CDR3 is TGTGCCAGCAGCCTCCAGGGGGGCACCGGGGAGCTGTTTTTT.

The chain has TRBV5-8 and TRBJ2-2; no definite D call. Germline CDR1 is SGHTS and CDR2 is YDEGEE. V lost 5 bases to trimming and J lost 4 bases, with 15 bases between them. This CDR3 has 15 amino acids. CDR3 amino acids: CASSQPGRSTGELFF. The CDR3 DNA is TGTGCCAGCAGTCAACCGGGTCGGAGCACCGGGGAGCTGTTTTTT. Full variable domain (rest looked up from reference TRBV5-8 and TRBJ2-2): EAGVTQSPTHLIKTRGQQATLRCSPISGHTSVYWYQQALGLGLQFLLWYDEGEERNRGNFPPRFSGRQFPNYSSELNVNALELEDSALYLCASSQPGRSTGELFFGEGSRLTVL.

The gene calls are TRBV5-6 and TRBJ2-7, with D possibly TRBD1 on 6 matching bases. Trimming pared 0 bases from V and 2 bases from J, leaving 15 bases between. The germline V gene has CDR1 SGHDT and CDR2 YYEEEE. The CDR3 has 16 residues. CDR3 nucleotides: TGTGCCAGCAGCTTGGGATACCGGACAGTTACCTACGAGCAGTACTTC. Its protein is CASSLGYRTVTYEQYF.

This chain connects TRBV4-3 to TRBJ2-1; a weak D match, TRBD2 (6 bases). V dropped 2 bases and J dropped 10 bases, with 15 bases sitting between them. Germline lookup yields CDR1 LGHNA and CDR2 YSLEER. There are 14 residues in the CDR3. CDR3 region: CASSQSRVGGEQFF. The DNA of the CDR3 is TGCGCCAGCAGCCAATCACGGGTTGGAGGGGAGCAGTTCTTC.

CDR3 in amino acids: CASSQTYIGGGPSDTQYF. For the CDR3, the DNA is TGTGCCAGCAGCCAGACTTATATCGGGGGAGGGCCATCAGATACGCAGTATTTT. The chain joins TRBV7-8 to TRBJ2-3; 7 positions match TRBD2. J was trimmed by 4 bases and V by 5 bases; bases with no gene match: 18. The CDR3 has 18 residues. Germline CDR1 reads SGHVS; CDR2 reads FQNEAQ.

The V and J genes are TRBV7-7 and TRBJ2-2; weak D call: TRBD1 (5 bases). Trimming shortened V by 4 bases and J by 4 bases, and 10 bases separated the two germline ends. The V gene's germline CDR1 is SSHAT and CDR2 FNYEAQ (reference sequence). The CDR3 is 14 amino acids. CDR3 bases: TGTGCCAGCAGCTCTACAGGTACCACCGGGGAGCTGTTTTTT. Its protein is CASSSTGTTGELFF.